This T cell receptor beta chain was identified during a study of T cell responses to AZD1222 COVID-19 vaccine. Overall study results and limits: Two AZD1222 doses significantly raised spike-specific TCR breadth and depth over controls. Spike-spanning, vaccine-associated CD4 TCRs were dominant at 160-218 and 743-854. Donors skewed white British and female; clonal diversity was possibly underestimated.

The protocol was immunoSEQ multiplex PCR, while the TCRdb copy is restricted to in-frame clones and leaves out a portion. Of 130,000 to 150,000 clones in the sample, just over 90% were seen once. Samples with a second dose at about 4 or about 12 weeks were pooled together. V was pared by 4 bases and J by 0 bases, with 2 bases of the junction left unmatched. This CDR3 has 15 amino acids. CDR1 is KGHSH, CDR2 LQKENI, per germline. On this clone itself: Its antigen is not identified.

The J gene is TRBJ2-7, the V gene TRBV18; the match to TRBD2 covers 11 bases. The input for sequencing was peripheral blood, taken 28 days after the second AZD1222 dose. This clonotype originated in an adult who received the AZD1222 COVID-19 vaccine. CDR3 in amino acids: CASSQTSGVSYEQYF. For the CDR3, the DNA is TGTGCCAGCTCACAGACTAGCGGGGTCTCCTACGAGCAGTACTTC.